This TCR beta chain was recovered during a study of read filtering for tumor transcriptome and immune sequencing. As for the study in general: Among patients, approximately 17 were male and about 15 female, aged 47 to 80 (mean approximately 71). Study-level findings and limits: Sorted CD138-negative bone marrow cells were not purified T cells. IR-seq and RNA-seq agreed better without single-read clonotypes.

The CDR3 loop spans 16 amino acids. Germline V gives CDR1 SGHAT, CDR2 FQNNGV. Trimming removed 2 bases from V and 2 bases from J; junction bases left unmatched: 9. The library was built from roughly 400 ng RNA with molecular barcoded adaptors for alpha/delta and beta/gamma chains. One entry per CDR3 protein, called by TCRdb with MiXCR from the reads. The profile shows 35,000 to 55,000 distinct CDR3 sequences, roughly 12% of them singletons. Ten or more counts support this clonotype. As yet, its antigen is unknown. The TCR sequence derives from a donor aged 40 or older with multiple myeloma. The chain joins TRBV11-2 to TRBJ2-7; 7 bases are shared with TRBD2. Input material: a population of CD138-negative cells sorted from bone marrow. CDR3 in amino acids: CASSLTGERGTYEQYF. For the CDR3, the DNA is TGTGCCAGCAGCTTAACCGGCGAGCGGGGAACCTACGAGCAGTACTTC.